This entry concerns a single TCR beta chain. TCRdb derives one entry per CDR3 protein from the 5' RACE reads, leaving out DNA. The listing contains about 170,000 distinct CDR3 sequences. The sample originates from a study of T cells expressing NK-cell markers. CDR1 DFQATT and CDR2 SNEGSKA come from the germline V gene (reference sequence). This CDR3 has 14 residues. The specimen was blood T cells: a sorted CD56 or NKG2C T cell subset, CD4+ or CD8+ T cells, or bulk PBMC T cells (not recorded which). This receptor was taken from a man aged 18 to 69 in good health. The V and J genes are TRBV20-1 and TRBJ1-5. CDR3: CSARVEYSNQPQHF.